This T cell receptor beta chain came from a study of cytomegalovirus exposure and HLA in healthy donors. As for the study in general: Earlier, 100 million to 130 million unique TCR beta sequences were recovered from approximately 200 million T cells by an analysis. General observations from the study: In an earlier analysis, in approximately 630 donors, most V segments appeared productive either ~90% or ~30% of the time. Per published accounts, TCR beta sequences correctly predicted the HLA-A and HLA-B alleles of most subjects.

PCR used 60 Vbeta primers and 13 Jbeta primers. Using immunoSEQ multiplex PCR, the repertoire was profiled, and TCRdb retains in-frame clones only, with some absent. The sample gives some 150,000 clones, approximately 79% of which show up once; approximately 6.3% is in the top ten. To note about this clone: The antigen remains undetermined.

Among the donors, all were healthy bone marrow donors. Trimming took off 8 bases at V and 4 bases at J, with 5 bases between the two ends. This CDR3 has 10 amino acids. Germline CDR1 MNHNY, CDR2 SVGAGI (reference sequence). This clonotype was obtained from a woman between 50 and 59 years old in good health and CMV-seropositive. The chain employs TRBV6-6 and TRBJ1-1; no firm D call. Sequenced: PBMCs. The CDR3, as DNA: TGTGCCAGCGCCAGCACTGAAGCTTTCTTT. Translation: CASASTEAFF.